Sequencing of this TCR beta chain was carried out in a study of beta chain features in type 1 diabetes. Study outcomes and limitations: VDJ junctions sequenced from type 1 diabetes patients showed fewer insertions and more deletions.

TCRB transcripts that were expressed got sequenced, as all of the isolated RNA had been reverse transcribed. Here immunoSEQ multiplex PCR was the method, and the copy in TCRdb shows in-frame clones only, minus some. Among 500,000 to 700,000 clones listed, about a sixth were seen once. About this clone itself: The target antigen is unknown.

Germline V gene lookup returns CDR1 SGHVS and CDR2 FQNEAQ. CDR3 size: 14 residues. V lost 3 bases, J lost 1 base, and 7 bases lay in between. The receptor was isolated from a man between 18 and 35 years old in good health. V is TRBV7-8 and J is TRBJ1-3; D is undetermined. Material for sequencing was naive CD4+ T cells from blood. CDR3 protein: CASSFLRSGNTIYF. For the CDR3, the DNA is TGTGCCAGCAGCTTTTTGCGGTCTGGAAACACCATATATTTT.